This T cell receptor beta chain derives from a study of PD-1 blockade in classical Hodgkin lymphoma. Germline CDR1 reads MDHEN; CDR2 reads SYDVKM. V lost 5 bases and J lost 8, with 6 bases in between. CDR3 size: 10 residues. Sequencing was performed with immunoSEQ multiplex PCR; in TCRdb, only in-frame clones are kept and a portion is missing. The table includes about 14,000 clones, roughly nine tenths detected once. Findings of the study overall: Why the repertoires differ is still unclear, perhaps disease activity or prior therapy. Before treatment, TCR diversity in newly diagnosed patients was reportedly lower than in healthy donors.

As for this clone: The target antigen is unknown.

Sample time point: newly diagnosed, previously untreated cHL patient sample. PBMCs were thawed, and CD8+ T cells were then isolated from them by magnetic negative selection. PBMCs from patients with newly diagnosed, untreated classical Hodgkin lymphoma served as a comparison group for the relapsed/refractory trial patients. This TCR came from a human donor with classical Hodgkin lymphoma. The chain employs TRBV28 and TRBJ1-1, with D tentatively TRBD1 (5 bases). The sample was CD8+ T cells from blood. CDR3 DNA: TGTGCCAGCAGTGACAGAGAAGCTTTCTTT. It encodes CASSDREAFF.